One TCR beta chain is described in this entry. What it recognizes is unknown. Assay: immunoSEQ multiplex PCR; the TCRdb copy retains only in-frame clones and omits some. The table records a few million clones, 80% to 95% of them present only once. The study drew its donors from healthy HIV-negative adults without recent acute infections or vaccinations. Trimming removed 2 bases from V and 4 bases from J; junction bases left unmatched: 9. The CDR3 contains 17 residues. CDR1 is SNHLY, CDR2 FYNNEI, per germline. The sample belongs to a study of shared clonotypes between healthy human individuals. Across the study: CD8 memory received one plate per donor, CD8 naive two, CD4 memory three and CD4 naive three.

Overall study findings and caveats: Among the subsets, naive ones generally showed larger estimated richness than memory ones.

The receptor's source is a man aged 18 to 29 in good health. Some clones in this sample may be carry-over from other donors' samples. The specimen sequenced was naive CD4+ T cells from PBMCs. Subset given: CD45RA+ positively selected. The chain couples TRBV2 to TRBJ2-3; 10 bases are a match to TRBD2. The CDR3 sequence: CASSERASGSMADTQYF. The CDR3 bases are TGTGCCAGCAGTGAAAGGGCTAGCGGGAGTATGGCAGATACGCAGTATTTT.